The 11 T cell receptor beta chains given below trace back to one sample, sequenced in a study of blood T cell repertoires in COVID-19. Profiling relied on immunoSEQ multiplex PCR, and the TCRdb table lists in-frame clones only, not all of them. The sample contains more than 200,000 clones, roughly nine tenths of which appear only once. The source material was peripheral blood. Receptors originate from a man aged 70 or older with acute or convalescent COVID-19.

The genes are TRBV3-1 (or the pseudogene TRBV3-2) and TRBJ2-2, with D possibly matching TRBD1 (6 bases). The CDR3 runs 15 residues. Trimming removed 6 bases from V and 1 base from J, with 12 bases in between. Looked up from germline, CDR1 is LGHDT and CDR2 is YNNKEL (reference sequence). DNA of the CDR3: TGTGCCAGCAGACCCTCGGGACAGAACACCGGGGAGCTGTTTTTT. Protein sequence: CASRPSGQNTGELFF.

The gene calls are TRBV2 and TRBJ1-5; D remains ambiguous. The germline V gene has CDR1 SNHLY and CDR2 FYNNEI. V was clipped by 3 bases and J by 0 bases, with 6 bases between them. The CDR3 is 14 residues long. The CDR3 is CASSEAFSNQPQHF. In DNA, the CDR3 is TGTGCCAGCAGTGAGGCCTTTAGCAATCAGCCCCAGCATTTT. The full variable domain, in which reference TRBV2 and TRBJ1-5 provide the parts outside the CDR3, is EPEVTQTPSHQVTQMGQEVILRCVPISNHLYFYWYRQILGQKVEFLVSFYNNEISEKSEIFDDQFSVERPDGSNFTLKIRSTKLEDSAMYFCASSEAFSNQPQHFGDGTRLSIL.

This sequence joins TRBV19 and TRBJ1-5, with D tentatively TRBD1 (5 bases). CDR3 size: 17 residues. Germline V gives CDR1 LNHDA, CDR2 SQIVND (reference sequence). V lost 3 bases and J 5 bases, leaving 20 bases between the germline ends. DNA for the CDR3: TGTGCCAGTAGTATGTTAGTAGGGGCCAATGCCGATCAGCCCCAGCATTTT. This encodes CASSMLVGANADQPQHF.

CDR3 sequence reads: CASSQDRTRRETQYF. CDR3 in DNA: TGTGCCAGCAGCCAAGATAGGACTAGGAGGGAGACCCAGTACTTC. The V call is TRBV14, the J call TRBJ2-5; TRBD2 aligns across 7 bases. Unmatched junction bases numbered 6, after V lost 0 bases and J lost 5 bases. The germline V gene encodes CDR1 SGHDN and CDR2 FVKESK. The CDR3 length is 15 residues.

The rearrangement links TRBV10-3 to TRBJ2-3; D is unresolved. The CDR3 spans 14 residues. V lost 2 bases to trimming and J lost 0 bases, with 6 bases between them. Germline CDR1 and CDR2: ENHRY and SYGVKD. CDR3 nucleotide sequence: TGTGCCATCAGTGAGACTATTAGCACAGATACGCAGTATTTT. Its translation: CAISETISTDTQYF.

CDR3 DNA: TGTGCCAGTAGTACGGGACAGATTTCTGAAGCTTTCTTT. It codes for CASSTGQISEAFF. J is TRBJ1-1 and V is TRBV19; 7 bases fit TRBD1. This CDR3 has 13 residues. CDR1 is LNHDA, CDR2 SQIVND, per germline (reference sequence). V was pared by 4 bases and J by 6 bases, with 5 bases of the junction left unmatched.

The rearrangement links TRBV4-1 to TRBJ1-2, with a weak D call TRBD1 (6 bases). Trimming shortened V by 4 bases and J by 4 bases, and 16 bases separated the two germline ends. This CDR3 comprises 15 residues. The germline V gene encodes CDR1 MGHRA and CDR2 YSYEKL. The chain's CDR3 is CASSPDPTGSYGYTF. CDR3 DNA sequence: TGCGCCAGCAGCCCCGACCCGACAGGCTCCTATGGCTACACCTTC.

The chain joins TRBV6-5 to TRBJ2-7; D is perhaps TRBD2 (6 bases). The CDR3 sequence is 15 residues long. CDR1 and CDR2 (germline): MNHEY, SVGAGI. V lost 5 bases and J lost 2, with 16 bases in between. The CDR3 nucleotides are TGTGCCAGCAGTACCCCTTCGGCGGGAACCTACGAGCAGTACTTC. It encodes CASSTPSAGTYEQYF.

The chain couples TRBV6-6 to TRBJ1-5; 7 nucleotides match TRBD1. The CDR3 covers 15 residues. V was pared by 10 bases and J by 3 bases, with 12 bases of the junction left unmatched. Germline V gene lookup returns CDR1 MNHNY and CDR2 SVGAGI (reference sequence). The CDR3 region is CATGKGRGDNQPQHF. In DNA form, the CDR3 reads TGTGCCACGGGGAAGGGCAGGGGGGACAATCAGCCCCAGCATTTT.

The chain joins TRBV3-1 (or the pseudogene TRBV3-2) to TRBJ2-1; 9 bases align to TRBD1. Germline CDR1 and CDR2: LGHDT and YNNKEL (reference sequence). The CDR3 spans 15 residues. V lost 5 bases to trimming and J lost 5 bases; unmatched junction nucleotides: 7. This CDR3 is CASSERGQGHNEQFF. The DNA of the CDR3 is TGTGCCAGCAGCGAACGGGGACAGGGACACAATGAGCAGTTCTTC.

This clone has a handful of counts. This sequence joins TRBV6-6 and TRBJ2-7, with TRBD1 matching 7 bases. This CDR3 has 13 residues. In germline, CDR1 is MNHNY, CDR2 SVGAGI (reference sequence). The ends lost 6 bases at V and 5 bases at J; junction bases unmatched: 7. This CDR3 reads CASRTTGVNEQYF. DNA for the CDR3: TGTGCCAGCAGGACCACAGGGGTCAACGAGCAGTACTTC.